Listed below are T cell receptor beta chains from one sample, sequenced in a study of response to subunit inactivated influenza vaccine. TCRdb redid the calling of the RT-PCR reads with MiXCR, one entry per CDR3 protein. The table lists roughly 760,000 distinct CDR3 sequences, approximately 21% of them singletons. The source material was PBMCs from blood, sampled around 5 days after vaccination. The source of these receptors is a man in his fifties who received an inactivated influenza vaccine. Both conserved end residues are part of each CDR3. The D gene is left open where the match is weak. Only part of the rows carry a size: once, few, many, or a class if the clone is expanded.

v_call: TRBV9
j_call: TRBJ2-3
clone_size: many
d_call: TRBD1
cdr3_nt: TGTGCCAGCAGCCCAGGGACAGGGGCCGATACGCAGTATTTT
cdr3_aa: CASSPGTGADTQYF

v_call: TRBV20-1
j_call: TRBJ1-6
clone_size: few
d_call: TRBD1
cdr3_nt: TGCAGTGCTAGAGAGAACAGGGGTAATTCACCCCTCCACTTT
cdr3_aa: CSARENRGNSPLHF

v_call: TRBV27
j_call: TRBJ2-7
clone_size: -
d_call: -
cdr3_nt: TGTGCCAGCAGCACTGCGATGGTGCAGTACTTC
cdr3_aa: CASSTAMVQYF

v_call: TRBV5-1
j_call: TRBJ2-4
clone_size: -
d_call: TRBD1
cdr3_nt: TGCGCCAGCAGCCTAGGACCGGGACAGGGGGCGAACATTCAGTACTTC
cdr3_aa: CASSLGPGQGANIQYF

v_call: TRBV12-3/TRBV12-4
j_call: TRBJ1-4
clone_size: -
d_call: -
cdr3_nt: TGTGCCAGCAGTTCCCCGTTAAGTGGGGGAAATGAAAAACTGTTTTTT
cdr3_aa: CASSSPLSGGNEKLFF

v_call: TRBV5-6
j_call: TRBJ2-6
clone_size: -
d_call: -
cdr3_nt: TGTGCCAGCAGCCCCCCGGCCGGTGGGGCCAACGTCCTGACTTTC
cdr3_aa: CASSPPAGGANVLTF

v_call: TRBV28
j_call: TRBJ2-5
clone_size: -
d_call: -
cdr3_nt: TGTGCCAGCAGTTTAGGCCACGGCAAGGGGGAGACCCAGTACTTC
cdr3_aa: CASSLGHGKGETQYF

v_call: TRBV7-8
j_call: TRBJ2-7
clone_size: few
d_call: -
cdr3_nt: TGTGCCAGCACTCCACGAAGGGGTACACGCTACGAGCAGTACTTC
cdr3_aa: CASTPRRGTRYEQYF

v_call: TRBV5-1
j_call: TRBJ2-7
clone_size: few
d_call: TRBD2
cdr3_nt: TGCGCCAGCAGCTTGGAACTAGCGGGACGAGCTGGCGAGCAGTACTTC
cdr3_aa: CASSLELAGRAGEQYF

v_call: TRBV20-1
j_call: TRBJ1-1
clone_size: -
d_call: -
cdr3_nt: TGCAGTGCTCTGGGGTTGAACACTGAAGCTTTCTTT
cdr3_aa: CSALGLNTEAFF

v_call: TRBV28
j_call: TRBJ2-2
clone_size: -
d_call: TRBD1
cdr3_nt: TGTGCCAGCAGTCCGGGGACAGTAAAGACCGGGGAGCTGTTTTTT
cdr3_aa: CASSPGTVKTGELFF

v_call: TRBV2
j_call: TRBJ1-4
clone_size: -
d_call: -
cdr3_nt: TGTGCCAGCACACCCCGACGGACCCTGGAAAAACTGTTTTTT
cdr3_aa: CASTPRRTLEKLFF

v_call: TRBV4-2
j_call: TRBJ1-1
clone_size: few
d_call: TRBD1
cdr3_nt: TGTGCCAGCAGCCGGGACTGGGACAGAAACACTGAAGCTTTCTTT
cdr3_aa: CASSRDWDRNTEAFF

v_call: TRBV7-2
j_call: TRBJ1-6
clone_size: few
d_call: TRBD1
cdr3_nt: TGTGCCAGCAGCGTGACAGGGAATTCACCCCTCCACTTT
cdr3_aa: CASSVTGNSPLHF

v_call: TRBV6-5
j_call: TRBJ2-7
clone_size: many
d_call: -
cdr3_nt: TGTGCCAGCAGTTATAGGTTCTCCTCCTACGAGCAGTACTTC
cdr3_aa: CASSYRFSSYEQYF

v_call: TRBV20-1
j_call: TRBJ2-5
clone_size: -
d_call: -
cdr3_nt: TGCAGTGCACCAACGGAGTCCGGACTGGCCCAGTACTTC
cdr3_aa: CSAPTESGLAQYF

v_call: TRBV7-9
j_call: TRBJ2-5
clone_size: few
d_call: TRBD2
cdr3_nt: TGTGCCAGCAGCAAAGTAGCGGGAGGGCCGTCCGAGACCCAGTACTTC
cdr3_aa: CASSKVAGGPSETQYF

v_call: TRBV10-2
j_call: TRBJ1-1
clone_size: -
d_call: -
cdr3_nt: TGCGCCAGCAGTGAGTTGTCCTTGAACACTGAAGCTTTCTTT
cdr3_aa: CASSELSLNTEAFF

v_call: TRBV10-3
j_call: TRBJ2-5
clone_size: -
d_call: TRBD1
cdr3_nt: TGTGCCATCAGTGGACCCCGGGACAGGGGCCCGGCCCTCCAAGAGACCCAGTACTTC
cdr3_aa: CAISGPRDRGPALQETQYF

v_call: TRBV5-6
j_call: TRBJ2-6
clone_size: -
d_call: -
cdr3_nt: TGTGCCAGCAGCTTGCCAACAGGTGGGGCCAACGTCCTGACTTTC
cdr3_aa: CASSLPTGGANVLTF

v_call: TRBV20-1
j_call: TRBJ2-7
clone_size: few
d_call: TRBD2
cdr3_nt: TGCAGTGCCCAGGAGCGGGGCCCCTCCTACGAGCAGTACTTC
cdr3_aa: CSAQERGPSYEQYF

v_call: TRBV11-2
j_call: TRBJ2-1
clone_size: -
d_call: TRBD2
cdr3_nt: TGTGCCAGCAGCTTAGTGATTAGCGGGGGGCCTCGGTCCTACAATGAGCAGTTCTTC
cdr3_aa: CASSLVISGGPRSYNEQFF

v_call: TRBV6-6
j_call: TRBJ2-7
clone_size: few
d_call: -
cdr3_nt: TGTGCCAGCAGTTACTCGACCGGGGACGAGCAGTACTTC
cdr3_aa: CASSYSTGDEQYF

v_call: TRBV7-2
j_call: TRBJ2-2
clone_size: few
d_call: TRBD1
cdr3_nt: TGTGCCAGCAGCTTAGGGAGACAGGGCTTGCTGTTTTTT
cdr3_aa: CASSLGRQGLLFF

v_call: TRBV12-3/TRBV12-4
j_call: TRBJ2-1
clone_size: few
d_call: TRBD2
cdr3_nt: TGTGCCAGCAGTTTTTCTAGCGGGGCATTTAATGAGCAGTTCTTC
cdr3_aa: CASSFSSGAFNEQFF

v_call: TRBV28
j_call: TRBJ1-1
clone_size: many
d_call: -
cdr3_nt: TGTGCCAGCAGCCCGTCAGGGAATGCTTTCTTT
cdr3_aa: CASSPSGNAFF

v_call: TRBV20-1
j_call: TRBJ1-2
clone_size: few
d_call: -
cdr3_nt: TGCAGTGCTAGAGATGGTGGTGTTGGGGGGCCTGGTGGCTACACCTTC
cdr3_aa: CSARDGGVGGPGGYTF

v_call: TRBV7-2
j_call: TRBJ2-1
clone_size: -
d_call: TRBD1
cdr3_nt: TGTGCCAGCAGCCGTAGGACAGGGGGCAGTTCCTACAATGAGCAGTTCTTC
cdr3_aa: CASSRRTGGSSYNEQFF

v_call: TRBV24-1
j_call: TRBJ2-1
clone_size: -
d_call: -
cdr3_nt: TGTGCCACCAGTGATTTGAGGTCCCGGGAGCCCCGGCAGTTCTTC
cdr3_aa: CATSDLRSREPRQFF

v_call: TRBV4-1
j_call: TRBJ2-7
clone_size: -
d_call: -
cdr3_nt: TGCGCCAGCAGCCCAACACTCAGGGTCCACGAGCAGTACTTC
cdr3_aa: CASSPTLRVHEQYF

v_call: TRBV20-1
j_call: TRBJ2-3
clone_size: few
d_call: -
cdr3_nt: TGCAGTGCTCCCGGGCGCGGGAGCACAGATACGCAGTATTTT
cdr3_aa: CSAPGRGSTDTQYF

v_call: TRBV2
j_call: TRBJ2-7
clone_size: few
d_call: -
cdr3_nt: TGTGCCAGCAGTAATACGGGCTACGAGCAGTACTTC
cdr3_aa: CASSNTGYEQYF

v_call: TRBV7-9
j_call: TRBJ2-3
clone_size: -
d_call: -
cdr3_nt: TGTGCCAGCAGCTCGGAGAGTAGCACAGATACGCAGTATTTT
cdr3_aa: CASSSESSTDTQYF

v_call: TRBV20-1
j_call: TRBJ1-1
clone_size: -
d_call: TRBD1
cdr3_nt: TGCAGTCCTTTGGGGGACAGGATAATGAACACTGAAGCTTTCTTT
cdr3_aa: CSPLGDRIMNTEAFF

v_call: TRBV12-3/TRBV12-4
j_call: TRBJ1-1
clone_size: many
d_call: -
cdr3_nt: TGTGCCAGCAGTCCCATGGCCCTCATGAACACTGAAGCTTTCTTT
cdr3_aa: CASSPMALMNTEAFF

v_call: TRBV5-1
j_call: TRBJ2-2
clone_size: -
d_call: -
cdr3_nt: TGCGCCAGCAGCTCCGGTAGTTTGGGCACCGGGGAGCTGTTTTTT
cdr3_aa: CASSSGSLGTGELFF

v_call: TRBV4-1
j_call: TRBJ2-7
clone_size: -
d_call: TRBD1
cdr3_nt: TGCGCCAGCAGCTACAAGGACAGGTGGAACCGACAGTACTTC
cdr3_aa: CASSYKDRWNRQYF

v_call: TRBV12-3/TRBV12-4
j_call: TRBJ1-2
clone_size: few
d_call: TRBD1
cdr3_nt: TGTGCCACCGGGGACAGGGGACGGTATGGCTACACCTTC
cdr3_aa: CATGDRGRYGYTF

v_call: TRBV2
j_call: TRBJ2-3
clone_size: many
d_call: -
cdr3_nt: TGTGCCAGCAGTGAAAGTTCTAATACGCAGTATTTT
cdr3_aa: CASSESSNTQYF

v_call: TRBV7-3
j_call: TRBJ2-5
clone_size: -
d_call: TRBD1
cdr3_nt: TGTGCCAGCAGCTTCACAGGGGCGCTTGGAGAGACCCAGTACTTC
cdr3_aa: CASSFTGALGETQYF